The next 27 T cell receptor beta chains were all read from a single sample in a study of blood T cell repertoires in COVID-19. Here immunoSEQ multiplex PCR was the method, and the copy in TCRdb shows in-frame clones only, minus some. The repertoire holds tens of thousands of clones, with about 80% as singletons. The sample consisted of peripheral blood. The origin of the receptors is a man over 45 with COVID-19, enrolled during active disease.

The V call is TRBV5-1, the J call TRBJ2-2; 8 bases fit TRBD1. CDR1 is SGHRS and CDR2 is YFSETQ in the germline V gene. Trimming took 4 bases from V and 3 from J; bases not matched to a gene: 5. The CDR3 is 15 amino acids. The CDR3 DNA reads TGCGCCAGCAGCCGCGGACAGGGCTACACCGGGGAGCTGTTTTTT. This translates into CASSRGQGYTGELFF.

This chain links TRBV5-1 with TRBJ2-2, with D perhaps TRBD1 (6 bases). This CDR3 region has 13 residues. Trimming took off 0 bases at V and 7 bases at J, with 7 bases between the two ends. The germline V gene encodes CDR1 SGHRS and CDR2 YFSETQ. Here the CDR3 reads CASSLEGDGELFF. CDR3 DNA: TGCGCCAGCAGCTTGGAGGGGGACGGGGAGCTGTTTTTT.

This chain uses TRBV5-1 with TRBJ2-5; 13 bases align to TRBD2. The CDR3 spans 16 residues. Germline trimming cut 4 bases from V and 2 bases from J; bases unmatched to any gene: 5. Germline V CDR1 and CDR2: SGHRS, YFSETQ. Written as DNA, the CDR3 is TGCGCCAGCAGCATGACACTAGCGGGGGGGCAAGAGACCCAGTACTTC. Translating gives CASSMTLAGGQETQYF.

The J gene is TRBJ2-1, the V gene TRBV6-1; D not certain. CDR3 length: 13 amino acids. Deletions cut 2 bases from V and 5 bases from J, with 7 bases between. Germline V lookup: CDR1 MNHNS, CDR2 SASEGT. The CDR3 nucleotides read TGTGCCAGCAGTGAATATTTCCACAATGAGCAGTTCTTC. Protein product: CASSEYFHNEQFF.

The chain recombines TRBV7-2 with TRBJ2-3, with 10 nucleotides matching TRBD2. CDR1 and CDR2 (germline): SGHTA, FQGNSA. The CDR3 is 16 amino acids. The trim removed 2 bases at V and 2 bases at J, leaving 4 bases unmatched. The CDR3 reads CASSLLAGDITDTQYF. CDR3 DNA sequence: TGTGCCAGCAGCTTACTAGCGGGGGATATCACAGATACGCAGTATTTT.

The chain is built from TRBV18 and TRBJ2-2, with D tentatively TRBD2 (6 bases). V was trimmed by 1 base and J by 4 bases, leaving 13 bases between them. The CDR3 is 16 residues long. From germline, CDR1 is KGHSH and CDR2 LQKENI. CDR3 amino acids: CASSPRRGSPTGELFF. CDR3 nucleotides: TGTGCCAGCTCACCACGACGGGGGTCCCCCACCGGGGAGCTGTTTTTT.

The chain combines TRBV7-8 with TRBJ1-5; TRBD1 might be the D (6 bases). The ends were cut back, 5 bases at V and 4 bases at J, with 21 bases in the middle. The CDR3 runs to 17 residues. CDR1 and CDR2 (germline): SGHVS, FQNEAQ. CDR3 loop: CASSPGAGGAGNQPQHF. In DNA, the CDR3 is TGTGCCAGCAGCCCCGGGGCGGGGGGCGCGGGAAATCAGCCCCAGCATTTT.

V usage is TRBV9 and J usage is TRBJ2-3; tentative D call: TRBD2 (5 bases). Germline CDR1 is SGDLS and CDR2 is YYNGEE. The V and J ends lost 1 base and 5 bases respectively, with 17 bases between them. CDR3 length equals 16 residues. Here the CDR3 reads CASSVRTGENKDTQYF. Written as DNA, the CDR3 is TGTGCCAGCAGCGTACGGACCGGGGAGAACAAAGATACGCAGTATTTT.

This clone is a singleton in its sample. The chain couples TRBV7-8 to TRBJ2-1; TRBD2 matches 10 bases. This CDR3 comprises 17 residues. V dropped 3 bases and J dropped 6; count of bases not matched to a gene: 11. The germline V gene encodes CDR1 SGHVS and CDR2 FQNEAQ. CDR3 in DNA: TGTGCCAGCAGCTTCCCCGGCGAGAGCGGGGGGGCCAATGAGCAGTTCTTC. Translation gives CASSFPGESGGANEQFF.

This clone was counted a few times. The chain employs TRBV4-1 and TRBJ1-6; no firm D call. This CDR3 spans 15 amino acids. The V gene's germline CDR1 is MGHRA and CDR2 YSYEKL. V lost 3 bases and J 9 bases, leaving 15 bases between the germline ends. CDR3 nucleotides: TGCGCCAGCAGCCAGAGAGGGCAATCAGCTTCACCCCTCCACTTT. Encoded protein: CASSQRGQSASPLHF.

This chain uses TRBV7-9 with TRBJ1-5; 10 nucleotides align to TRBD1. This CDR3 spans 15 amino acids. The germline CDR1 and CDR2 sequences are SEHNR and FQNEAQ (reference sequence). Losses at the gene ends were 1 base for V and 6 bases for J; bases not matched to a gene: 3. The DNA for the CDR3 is TGTGCCAGCAGCTTAGGACAGGGGGCCCTTCAGCCCCAGCATTTT. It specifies CASSLGQGALQPQHF.

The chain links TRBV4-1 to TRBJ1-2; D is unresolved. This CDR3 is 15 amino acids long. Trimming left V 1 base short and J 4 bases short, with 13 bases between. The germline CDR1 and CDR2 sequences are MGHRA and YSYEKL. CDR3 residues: CASSQVEFLPYGYTF. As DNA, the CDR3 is TGCGCCAGCAGCCAAGTCGAGTTTCTCCCCTATGGCTACACCTTC.

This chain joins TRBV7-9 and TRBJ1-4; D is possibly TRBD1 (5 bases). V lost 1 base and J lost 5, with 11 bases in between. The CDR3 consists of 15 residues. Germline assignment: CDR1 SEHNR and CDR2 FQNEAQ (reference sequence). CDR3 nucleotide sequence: TGTGCCAGCAGCTTAGGTGCCGGGGGGAATGAAAAACTGTTTTTT. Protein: CASSLGAGGNEKLFF. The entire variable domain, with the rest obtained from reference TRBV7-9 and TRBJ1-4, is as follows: DTGVSQNPRHKITKRGQNVTFRCDPISEHNRLYWYRQTLGQGPEFLTYFQNEAQLEKSRLLSDRFSAERPKGSFSTLEIQRTEQGDSAMYLCASSLGAGGNEKLFFGSGTQLSVL.

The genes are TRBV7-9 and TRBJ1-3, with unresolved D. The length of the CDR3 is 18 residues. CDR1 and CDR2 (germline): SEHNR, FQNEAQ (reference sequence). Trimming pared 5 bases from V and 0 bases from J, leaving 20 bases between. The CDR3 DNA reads TGTGCCAGCAGCCCAAACCCTAGGCCGAGCGGCTCTGGAAACACCATATATTTT. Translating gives CASSPNPRPSGSGNTIYF. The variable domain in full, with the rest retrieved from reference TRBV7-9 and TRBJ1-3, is DTGVSQNPRHKITKRGQNVTFRCDPISEHNRLYWYRQTLGQGPEFLTYFQNEAQLEKSRLLSDRFSAERPKGSFSTLEIQRTEQGDSAMYLCASSPNPRPSGSGNTIYFGEGSWLTVV.

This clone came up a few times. The CDR3 protein is CASSRLLQAEQYF. CDR3 in DNA: TGTGCCAGCAGCAGACTACTGCAGGCCGAGCAGTACTTC. The chain couples TRBV11-2 to TRBJ2-7; weak D call: TRBD2 (5 bases). Germline loops: CDR1 SGHAT, CDR2 FQNNGV. CDR3 length equals 13 residues. The V end was cut by 5 bases, the J end by 6 bases, with 14 bases between.

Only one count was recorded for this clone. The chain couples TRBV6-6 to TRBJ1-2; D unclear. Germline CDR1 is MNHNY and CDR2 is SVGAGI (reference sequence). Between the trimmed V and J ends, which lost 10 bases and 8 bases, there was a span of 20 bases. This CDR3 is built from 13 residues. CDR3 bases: TGTGCCACATCTGGAGCTGCCTTAGAGGGCTACACCTTC. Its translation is CATSGAALEGYTF.

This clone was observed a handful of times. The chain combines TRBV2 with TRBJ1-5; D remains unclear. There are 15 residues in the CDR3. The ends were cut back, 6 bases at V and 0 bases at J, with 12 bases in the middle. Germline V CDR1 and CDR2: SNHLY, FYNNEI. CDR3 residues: CASREQILSNQPQHF. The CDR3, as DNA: TGTGCCAGCAGGGAACAGATCCTTAGCAATCAGCCCCAGCATTTT.

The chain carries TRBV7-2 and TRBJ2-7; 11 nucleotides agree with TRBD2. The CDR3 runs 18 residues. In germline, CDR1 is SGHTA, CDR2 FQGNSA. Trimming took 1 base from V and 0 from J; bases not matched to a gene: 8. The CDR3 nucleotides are TGTGCCAGCAGCTTAGAGGCTAGCGGGGGGATGAGCTCCTACGAGCAGTACTTC. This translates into CASSLEASGGMSSYEQYF. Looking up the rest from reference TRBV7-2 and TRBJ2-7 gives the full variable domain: GAGVSQSPSNKVTEKGKDVELRCDPISGHTALYWYRQSLGQGLEFLIYFQGNSAPDKSGLPSDRFSAERTGGSVSTLTIQRTQQEDSAVYLCASSLEASGGMSSYEQYFGPGTRLTVT.

Written as DNA, the CDR3 is TGCGCCAGCAGCCAAGATCCAGTCGGGGCGGTCGGGGGGACCGGGGAGCTGTTTTTT. Amino acids: CASSQDPVGAVGGTGELFF. J is TRBJ2-2 and V is TRBV4-1; the match to TRBD2 covers 7 bases. With V trimmed by 0 bases and J by 5 bases, 15 bases remained unmatched. Germline lookup yields CDR1 MGHRA and CDR2 YSYEKL. The CDR3 spans 19 residues.

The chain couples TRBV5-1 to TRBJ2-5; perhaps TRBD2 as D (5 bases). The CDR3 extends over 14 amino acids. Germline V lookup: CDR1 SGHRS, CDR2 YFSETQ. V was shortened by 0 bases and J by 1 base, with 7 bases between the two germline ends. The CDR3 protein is CASSLAGFQETQYF. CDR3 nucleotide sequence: TGCGCCAGCAGCTTGGCGGGGTTCCAAGAGACCCAGTACTTC.

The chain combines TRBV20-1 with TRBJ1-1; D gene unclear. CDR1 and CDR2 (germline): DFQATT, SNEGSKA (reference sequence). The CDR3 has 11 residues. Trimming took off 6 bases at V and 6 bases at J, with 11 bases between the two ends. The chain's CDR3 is CSASPGPEAFF. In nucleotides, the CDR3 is TGCAGTGCCAGTCCGGGTCCTGAAGCTTTCTTT.

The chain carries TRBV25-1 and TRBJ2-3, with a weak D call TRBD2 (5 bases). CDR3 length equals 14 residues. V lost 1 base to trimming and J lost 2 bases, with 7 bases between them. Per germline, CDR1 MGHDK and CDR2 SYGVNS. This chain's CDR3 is CASSELRDTDTQYF. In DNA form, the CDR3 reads TGTGCCAGCAGTGAATTGAGGGACACAGATACGCAGTATTTT.

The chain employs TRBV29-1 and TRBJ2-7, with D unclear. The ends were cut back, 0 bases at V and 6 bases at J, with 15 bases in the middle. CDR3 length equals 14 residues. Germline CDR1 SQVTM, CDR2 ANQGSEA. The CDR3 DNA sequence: TGCAGCGTTGAAGATCGCCTCCTTACCGGCGAGCAGTACTTC. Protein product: CSVEDRLLTGEQYF.

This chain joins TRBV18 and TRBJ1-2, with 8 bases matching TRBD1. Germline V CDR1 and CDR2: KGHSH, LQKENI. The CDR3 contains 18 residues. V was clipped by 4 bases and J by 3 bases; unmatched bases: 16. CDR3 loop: CASSQNPDGQGLYYGYTF. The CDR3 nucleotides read TGTGCCAGCTCACAAAATCCAGACGGACAGGGACTCTACTATGGCTACACCTTC.

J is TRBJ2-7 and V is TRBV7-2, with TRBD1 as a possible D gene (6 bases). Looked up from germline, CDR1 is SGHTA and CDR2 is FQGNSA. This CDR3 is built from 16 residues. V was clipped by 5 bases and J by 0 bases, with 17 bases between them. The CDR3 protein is CASSPQGRGSSYEQYF. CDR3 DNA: TGTGCCAGCAGCCCTCAGGGTAGGGGGTCCTCCTACGAGCAGTACTTC.

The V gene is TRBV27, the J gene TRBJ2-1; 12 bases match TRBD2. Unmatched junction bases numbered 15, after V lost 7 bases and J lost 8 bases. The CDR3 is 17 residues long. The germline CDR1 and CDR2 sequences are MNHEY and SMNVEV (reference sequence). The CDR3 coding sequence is TGTGCCAGCACTACACTAGCGGGGGGTGCCATAGGGGATGAGCAGTTCTTC. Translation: CASTTLAGGAIGDEQFF.

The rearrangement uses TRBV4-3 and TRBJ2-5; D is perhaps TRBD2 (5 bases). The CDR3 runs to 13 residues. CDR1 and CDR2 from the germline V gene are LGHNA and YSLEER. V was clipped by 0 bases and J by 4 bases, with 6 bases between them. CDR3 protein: CASSQDRGETQYF. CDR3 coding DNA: TGCGCCAGCAGCCAAGATCGGGGAGAGACCCAGTACTTC.